A single sample is the source of the 5 T cell receptor beta chains below, sequenced in a study of CD8 T cells in ankylosing spondylitis (TCRdb year 2017). The receptor library was made with 5' RACE. Instrument used: Illumina HiSeq 2500. TCRdb took the public reads, trimmed them with fastp at Q25, ran MiXCR for clone calling and kept in-frame beta chains. Rows with a matching CDR3 protein are joined into one entry that keeps the most common DNA and genes. The sample table contains some 130,000 distinct CDR3 sequences; only one count was recorded for 7.3% of them. The ten largest clones add up to roughly an eighth of the sample. The sample taken for sequencing was blood, either unsorted or a sorted T cell fraction (not recorded which). The source of these receptors is a female donor with ankylosing spondylitis or in good health (not recorded which).

This clonotype was seen ten or more times. The V call is TRBV20-1, the J call TRBJ1-5, with D tentatively TRBD1 (5 bases). The CDR3 spans 16 residues. Per the germline V gene, CDR1 is DFQATT and CDR2 is SNEGSKA (reference sequence). The ends were cut back, 1 base at V and 4 bases at J, with 17 bases in the middle. DNA for the CDR3: TGCAGTGCTAGAGGGCAGGGTCTTTTCCTTAATCAGCCCCAGCATTTT. Translated, it gives CSARGQGLFLNQPQHF.

This clonotype was detected ten times or more. The V gene is TRBV20-1, the J gene TRBJ2-1, with 7 positions matching TRBD1. The CDR3 spans 17 residues. The germline V gene encodes CDR1 DFQATT and CDR2 SNEGSKA (reference sequence). V lost 1 base, J lost 3 bases, and 12 bases stayed unmatched. The CDR3 sequence: CSARATSGQVVYNEQFF. The CDR3 coding sequence is TGCAGTGCTAGAGCCACCAGTGGACAGGTCGTCTACAATGAGCAGTTCTTC.

At least ten counts were recorded for this clonotype. V gene TRBV6-1 combines with J gene TRBJ1-1, with D tentatively TRBD1 (6 bases). This CDR3 is 14 amino acids long. Looked up from germline, CDR1 is MNHNS and CDR2 is SASEGT. V lost 8 bases, J lost 4 bases, and 17 bases lay in between. This CDR3 reads CASGVQGLSTEAFF. Here the CDR3 DNA reads TGTGCCAGCGGCGTACAGGGTTTGAGCACTGAAGCTTTCTTT.

This clonotype showed up many times. The chain carries TRBV5-1 and TRBJ1-2; a weak D match, TRBD1 (6 bases). Germline V gene lookup returns CDR1 SGHRS and CDR2 YFSETQ. The CDR3 has 14 residues. Trimming pared 0 bases from V and 4 bases from J, leaving 10 bases between. CDR3 sequence (DNA): TGCGCCAGCAGCTTGGCAGGACAGTCCTATGGCTACACCTTC. It codes for CASSLAGQSYGYTF.

This clonotype was seen at least ten times. The chain employs TRBV15 and TRBJ1-5; D gene uncertain. V was shortened by 0 bases and J by 5 bases, with 11 bases between the two germline ends. CDR3 length: 15 amino acids. Germline values: CDR1 LNHNV, CDR2 YYDKDF (reference sequence). The CDR3: CATSREYGLDQPQHF. The CDR3 DNA sequence: TGTGCCACCAGCAGAGAATACGGGTTAGATCAGCCCCAGCATTTT.